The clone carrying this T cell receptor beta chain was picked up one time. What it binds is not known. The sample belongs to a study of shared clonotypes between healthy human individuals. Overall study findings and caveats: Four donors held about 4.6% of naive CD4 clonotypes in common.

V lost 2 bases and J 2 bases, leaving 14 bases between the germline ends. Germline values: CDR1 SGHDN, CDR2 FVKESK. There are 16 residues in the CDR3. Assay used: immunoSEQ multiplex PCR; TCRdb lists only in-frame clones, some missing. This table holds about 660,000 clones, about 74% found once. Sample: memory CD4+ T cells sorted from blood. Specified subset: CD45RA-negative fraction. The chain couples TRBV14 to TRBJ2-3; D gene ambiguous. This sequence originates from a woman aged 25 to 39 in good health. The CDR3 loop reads CASSQFGGASTDTQYF. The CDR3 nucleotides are TGTGCCAGCAGCCAATTTGGCGGAGCTTCCACAGATACGCAGTATTTT. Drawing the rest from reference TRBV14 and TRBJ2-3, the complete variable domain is EAGVTQFPSHSVIEKGQTVTLRCDPISGHDNLYWYRRVMGKEIKFLLHFVKESKQDESGMPNNRFLAERTGGTYSTLKVQPAELEDSGVYFCASSQFGGASTDTQYFGPGTRLTVL.